A selection of T cell receptor beta chains follows, all from one sample in a study of blood T cell repertoires in COVID-19. This table comes from immunoSEQ multiplex PCR, and its TCRdb copy is limited to in-frame clones, with some not included. The sample has about 170,000 clones; 70% to 85% are singletons. Sequencing was performed on peripheral blood. All receptors derive from a man between 60 and 70 years old who had recovered from COVID-19. CDR3s include the opening cysteine and the closing phenylalanine or tryptophan. The D gene is left open where the match is weak. Where a row states a size, it is once, few, many or the class of an expanded clone; other rows omit it.

d_call	j_call	cdr3_length	v_call	clone_size	cdr3_aa	cdr3_nt
TRBD2	TRBJ2-3	15	TRBV19	NA	CAQRGAGGPTDTQYF	TGTGCCCAAAGGGGAGCGGGGGGTCCCACAGATACGCAGTATTTT
TRBD2	TRBJ2-3	15	TRBV5-1	NA	CASNPLAGSTDTQYF	TGCGCCAGCAATCCGCTAGCGGGGAGCACAGATACGCAGTATTTT
TRBD1	TRBJ1-4	16	TRBV5-1	NA	CASSRQGLETNEKLFF	TGCGCCAGCAGCAGACAGGGGTTGGAAACTAATGAAAAACTGTTTTTT
NA	TRBJ1-1	10	TRBV30	NA	CAWSVGRAFF	TGTGCCTGGAGTGTGGGGCGAGCTTTCTTT
TRBD1	TRBJ1-2	15	TRBV11-2	NA	CASSLNPTGLHGYTF	TGTGCCAGCAGCTTAAACCCGACAGGGTTACATGGCTACACCTTC
NA	TRBJ2-3	14	TRBV11-1	NA	CASSLAAARYTQYF	TGTGCCAGCAGTTTAGCAGCGGCCCGTTATACGCAGTATTTT
TRBD2	TRBJ2-7	14	TRBV2	NA	CASKRVAGGYEQYF	TGTGCCAGCAAGAGGGTAGCGGGGGGCTACGAGCAGTACTTC
NA	TRBJ2-6	15	TRBV19	NA	CASSPYVSGANVLTF	TGTGCCAGTAGTCCCTACGTCTCTGGGGCCAACGTCCTGACTTTC
NA	TRBJ2-7	13	TRBV7-9	once	CASSPRLPYEQYF	TGTGCCAGCAGCCCGAGACTTCCCTACGAGCAGTACTTC
NA	TRBJ1-1	15	TRBV27	NA	CASSKDTGRHTEAFF	TGTGCCAGCAGTAAGGACACCGGGAGGCACACTGAAGCTTTCTTT
TRBD1	TRBJ2-7	15	TRBV28	NA	CASSLSPGQDYEQYF	TGTGCCAGCAGTTTATCCCCGGGACAGGACTACGAGCAGTACTTC
TRBD1	TRBJ1-2	14	TRBV5-8	NA	CASSLRGTGFGYTF	TGTGCCAGCAGCTTGCGCGGGACAGGGTTTGGCTACACCTTC
TRBD2	TRBJ2-5	15	TRBV6-5	NA	CASLTSGGHQETQYF	TGTGCCAGCCTAACTAGCGGGGGACACCAAGAGACCCAGTACTTC
NA	TRBJ2-2	13	TRBV7-3	few	CASSSSGTGELFF	TGTGCCAGCAGCTCTAGTGGGACCGGGGAGCTGTTTTTT
NA	TRBJ1-4	15	TRBV9	once	CASSVGEKTNEKLFF	TGTGCCAGCAGCGTAGGGGAGAAAACTAATGAAAAACTGTTTTTT
TRBD1	TRBJ1-5	15	TRBV5-6	NA	CASSLLDRDNQPQHF	TGTGCCAGCAGCCTGCTGGACAGGGATAATCAGCCCCAGCATTTT
TRBD1	TRBJ1-2	13	TRBV5-6	NA	CASSLGSPGTGRF	TGTGCCAGCAGCTTGGGTTCCCCCGGGACAGGACGTTTC
NA	TRBJ1-1	13	TRBV12-3/TRBV12-4	NA	CASSWTLHTEAFF	TGTGCCAGCAGTTGGACACTTCACACTGAAGCTTTCTTT
TRBD1	TRBJ1-1	15	TRBV27	NA	CASSWGTGGNTEAFF	TGTGCCAGCAGTTGGGGGACAGGGGGGAACACTGAAGCTTTCTTT
TRBD1	TRBJ1-2	15	TRBV3-1/TRBV3-2	NA	CASSHPTGGSYGYTF	TGTGCCAGCAGCCATCCTACAGGGGGCAGCTATGGCTACACCTTC
NA	TRBJ2-7	15	TRBV6-5	NA	CASSYSRRGLGEQYF	TGTGCCAGCAGTTACTCTCGGCGGGGGCTTGGGGAGCAGTACTTC
NA	TRBJ2-2	16	TRBV7-2	NA	CASSLSGTPNTGELFF	TGTGCCAGCAGTCTCAGTGGGACACCGAACACCGGGGAGCTGTTTTTT
TRBD1	TRBJ1-1	13	TRBV14	NA	CASSLRGPTEAFF	TGTGCCAGCAGCCTCAGGGGGCCTACTGAAGCTTTCTTT
NA	TRBJ1-6	13	TRBV29-1	NA	CSVRGGPNSPLHF	TGCAGCGTTAGGGGGGGCCCTAATTCACCCCTCCACTTT
TRBD2	TRBJ2-1	15	TRBV7-2	few	CASSRTSGGTYEQFF	TGTGCCAGCAGCCGGACTAGCGGGGGGACCTATGAGCAGTTCTTC
TRBD1	TRBJ2-1	18	TRBV4-1	NA	CASSLLITGTGSYNEQFF	TGCGCCAGCAGCCTACTTATTACCGGGACAGGGTCCTACAATGAGCAGTTCTTC
NA	TRBJ2-5	14	TRBV28	once	CASSRRQLTETQYF	TGTGCCAGCAGTAGGCGACAGCTTACGGAGACCCAGTACTTC
NA	TRBJ2-3	16	TRBV5-1	NA	CASSLWANRGTDTQYF	TGCGCCAGCAGCTTGTGGGCGAACAGGGGCACAGATACGCAGTATTTT
NA	TRBJ2-3	15	TRBV20-1	NA	CSASWGRTSTDTQYF	TGCAGTGCTAGTTGGGGGCGTACTAGCACAGATACGCAGTATTTT
TRBD2	TRBJ2-1	15	TRBV2	once	CASRRRTSGGDEQFF	TGTGCCAGCAGACGAAGGACTAGCGGGGGCGATGAGCAGTTCTTC
TRBD1	TRBJ1-1	16	TRBV7-2	NA	CASSLMSGTGDTEAFF	TGTGCCAGCAGCTTAATGTCCGGGACAGGGGACACTGAAGCTTTCTTT
TRBD1	TRBJ1-5	19	TRBV15	NA	CATSRPGDRGRRSNQPQHF	TGTGCCACCAGCAGACCAGGGGACAGGGGGCGCCGGAGCAATCAGCCCCAGCATTTT
NA	TRBJ1-2	13	TRBV29-1	NA	CSVEGEGNYGYTF	TGCAGCGTTGAAGGAGAGGGAAACTATGGCTACACCTTC
NA	TRBJ2-7	13	TRBV6-2/TRBV6-3	NA	CASSYSGLYEQYF	TGTGCCAGCAGTTACTCGGGACTTTACGAGCAGTACTTC
TRBD1	TRBJ2-7	13	TRBV6-5	NA	CASRTGGSGEQYF	TGTGCCAGCAGGACAGGGGGCTCGGGAGAGCAGTACTTC
TRBD2	TRBJ2-1	15	TRBV19	NA	CASSIPGGPYNEQFF	TGTGCCAGTAGTATCCCGGGGGGACCCTACAATGAGCAGTTCTTC
NA	TRBJ1-5	16	TRBV6-6	NA	CASSPIFDRFNQPQHF	TGTGCCAGCAGCCCGATCTTTGACAGGTTTAATCAGCCCCAGCATTTT
TRBD1	TRBJ1-2	19	TRBV7-6	NA	CASSHPAGGLSPQLDGYTF	TGTGCCAGCAGCCATCCCGCAGGGGGATTATCCCCCCAACTGGATGGCTACACCTTC
TRBD1	TRBJ2-7	16	TRBV4-3	NA	CASSQAISQGAYEQYF	TGCGCCAGCAGCCAAGCCATAAGCCAGGGGGCCTACGAGCAGTACTTC